This TCR beta chain was sequenced during a study of T-cell reconstitution after alpha-beta-depleted transplantation in children. Preparation of the TCRbeta library involved a method that used unique molecular identifiers. TCRdb called the PCR reads again in MiXCR, with one record for every CDR3 protein. The profile shows about 460,000 distinct CDR3 sequences, around 12% of them singletons. The germline gives CDR1 SGHKS, CDR2 YYEKEE (reference sequence). The V and J ends lost 0 bases and 5 bases respectively, with 17 bases between them. This CDR3 region has 16 residues. In this sample, this clonotype turned up a few times.

The clonotype was recovered from a human donor who donated a stem cell graft to a child with combined immunodeficiency. This chain connects TRBV5-5 to TRBJ2-5; a possible D gene is TRBD2 (6 bases). This specimen consisted of PBMCs from the stem cell graft donor, obtained from the stem cell graft. CDR3 sequence: CASSLGTDYLRETQYF. CDR3 in DNA: TGTGCCAGCAGCTTGGGGACGGACTACCTACGGGAGACCCAGTACTTC.